This T cell receptor beta chain is from a study of T-cell memory formation after mild COVID-19. On the study more broadly: The study found TCR clusters largely donor specific.

TCRdb processed the 5' RACE reads anew with MiXCR; each CDR3 protein has one entry. Among 470,000 or so distinct CDR3 sequences listed, about 20% were seen once. This clonotype was seen only a few times. Germline CDR1 reads SGHVS; CDR2 reads FQNEAQ. Trimming shortened V by 2 bases and J by 6 bases, and 20 bases separated the two germline ends. The CDR3 length is 17 residues. The chain has TRBV7-8 and TRBJ1-5, with a weak D call TRBD1 (6 bases). This receptor was identified in an adult woman who had mild COVID-19 (a few samples of this study predate the infection). Cell type and time point are not known. The sample taken for sequencing was PBMCs or a T cell subset sorted from them (not recorded which). CDR3 in amino acids: CASSLTGTPGLFQPQHF. The CDR3 bases are TGTGCCAGCAGCTTAACGGGGACACCGGGACTTTTTCAGCCCCAGCATTTT.